This T cell receptor beta chain emerged from a study of CD8+ T cells in alopecia areata listed by TCRdb under 2018. Describing the broader study: High-throughput TCRbeta sequencing was used to examine T cell clonal expansion in alopecia areata in both the C3H/HeJ mouse model and human patients. On the human side, TCRbeta sequencing was run on scalp tissue and on sorted CD4+ and CD8+ peripheral blood T cells from healthy controls and from alopecia areata patients with either patchy or totalis/universalis disease. Scalp clonality was compared among normal scalp (n=4), patchy alopecia areata scalp (n=8), and alopecia totalis/universalis scalp (n=8). RNA was extracted with the PAXgene miRNA kit for fixed scalp, the miRNeasy kit for PBMCs, and the RNeasy kit for mouse skin. TCRbeta CDR3 regions were amplified by immunoSEQ multiplex PCR using 35 Vbeta forward and 13 Jbeta reverse primers. What the authors observed across the whole study: Compared with normal scalp, lesional scalp, particularly in alopecia totalis/universalis, had higher clonality and more expanded CD8+ clones, which suggests antigenic drive. TCR sequences shared between patients were less clear than in mice, possibly partly because of HLA diversity in the patient population. Unlike mouse skin, which is dominated by gammadelta T cells, normal human skin has resident alphabeta T cells that are also sequenced, and this complicates analysis of the scalp TCR repertoire.

Taken from the germline V gene, the CDR1 and CDR2 loops are SGHVS and FNYEAQ. From the cysteine through the phenylalanine, the CDR3 covers 18 amino acids. Kept here is only the CDR3 DNA, which spans 54 bases and is read in frame from base 1. Trimming takes 1 base from V and 6 bases from J, and the germline ends sit 22 bases apart. From alopecia areata patients, peripheral blood was collected along with lesional scalp punch biopsies. PBMCs were isolated by density centrifugation and stained for CD3, CD4 and CD8, after which CD4+ and CD8+ T cells were sorted on a FACSAria. As part of a multicenter biomarker study, untreated alopecia areata patients were recruited. Blood CD8+ T cells from a few biomarker-study patients were further sorted into NKG2D-low and NKG2D-high fractions. Concerning this clone itself: It lacks a known antigen. The input lacks base qualities; no much larger clone sits a single base away.

The protocol used for the library was the immunoSEQ multiplex PCR assay. RNA was extracted from all samples and reverse transcribed into cDNA, which served as template for TCR sequencing. First-strand cDNA was synthesized with SuperScript III using a 2:1 mix of oligo-dT and random hexamers. A synthetic immune receptor repertoire was used to measure amplification bias, and any remaining bias was corrected computationally. As for the original processing: Raw reads were preprocessed to remove errors, and CDR3 was defined by IMGT conventions from the conserved cysteine to phenylalanine. Clonality was calculated as 1 minus Shannon entropy normalized by log2 of the number of productive unique TCRs. Whether each scalp clone was CD4 or CD8 was inferred by checking scalp TCRbeta sequences against the CD4 and CD8 repertoires from sorted blood. In TCRdb, the immuneACCESS table is reduced to in-frame sequences with V and J assigned. These tables do not hold every clone; where another copy was compared, an unresolved V gene accounts for under half, and the others remain unexplained. The DNA was the basis for D and trimming; V, J and clone size are from that table. In all, the sample holds tens of thousands of clones, and about 51% of those were seen once. Roughly 6% of the sample rests with the top ten.

Material: NKG2D-high CD8+ T cells sorted from blood. This specimen's cell subset or site label, per the study, means: sorted CD8+ NKG2D-high blood T cells. The clonotype originates from a human donor with alopecia areata. Recombination connected TRBV7-6 to TRBJ2-1; possibly the D gene is TRBD2, per 6 matching bases. This receptor carries the CDR3 CASSLDAIIGTSGNEQFF. The sequence in DNA is TGTGCCAGCAGCTTAGACGCAATAATAGGGACTTCAGGCAATGAGCAGTTCTTC.